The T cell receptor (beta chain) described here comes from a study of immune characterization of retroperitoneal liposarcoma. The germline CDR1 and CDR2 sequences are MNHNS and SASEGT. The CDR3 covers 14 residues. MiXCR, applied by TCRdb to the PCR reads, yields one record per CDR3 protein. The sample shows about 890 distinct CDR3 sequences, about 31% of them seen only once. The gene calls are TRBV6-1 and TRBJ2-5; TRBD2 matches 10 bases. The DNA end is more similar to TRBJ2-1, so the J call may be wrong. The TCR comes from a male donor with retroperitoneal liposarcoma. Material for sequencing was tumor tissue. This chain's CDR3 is CASSPPGLANEQFF. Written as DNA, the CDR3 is TGTGCCAGCAGCCCACCGGGACTAGCGAATGAGCAGTTCTTC.